Described below is a single TCR beta chain sequence and its context. The sample is drawn from a study of T cell responses to AZD1222 COVID-19 vaccine. Trimming removed 5 bases at V and 5 bases at J, with 11 bases between. CDR1 SGHNT and CDR2 YENEEA come from the germline V gene. The CDR3 extends over 13 amino acids. Profiling relied on immunoSEQ multiplex PCR, and the TCRdb table lists in-frame clones only, not all of them. The sample carries some 140,000 clones, approximately 85% recorded once. The chain links TRBV11-3 to TRBJ2-3, with a weak D call TRBD1 (5 bases). The receptor's source is an adult who received the MenACWY meningococcal vaccine as a control. The sample consisted of peripheral blood, taken 28 days after the second dose of the MenACWY control vaccine. The CDR3 reads CASSHGDRDTQYF. The CDR3 DNA follows: TGTGCCAGCAGCCATGGTGACAGAGATACGCAGTATTTT.